The TCR beta chain described here comes from a study of monozygotic twins with inflammatory bowel disease. Comments on this clonotype: The antigen remains unidentified.

With eight separate reactions per sample, the authors made cDNA. From the 5' RACE reads, TCRdb lists one entry per CDR3 protein and no DNA. This repertoire includes about 140,000 distinct CDR3 sequences. Study results and limitations: Comparison of concordant versus discordant twins revealed no difference in repertoire similarity, possibly due to limited power. Diversity of TCRbeta measured by inverse Simpson was lower in IBD patients than in healthy co-twins.

Germline V lookup: CDR1 SGHRS, CDR2 YFSETQ. This CDR3 has 18 residues. The V call is TRBV5-1, the J call TRBJ2-4; TCRdb calls TRBD2, which cannot be checked without DNA. This clonotype originated in a human donor with ulcerative colitis or Crohn's disease, or a healthy co-twin of an affected twin (not recorded which). The specimen sequenced was blood. CDR3 in amino acids: CASSSNRGPGLAKNIQYF. The full variable domain, its missing parts supplied by reference TRBV5-1 and TRBJ2-4, is KAGVTQTPRYLIKTRGQQVTLSCSPISGHRSVSWYQQTPGQGLQFLFEYFSETQRNKGNFPGRFSGRQFSNSRSEMNVSTLELGDSALYLCASSSNRGPGLAKNIQYFGAGTRLSVL.